A single sample is the source of the 5 T cell receptor beta chains below, sequenced in a study of T cell changes during pregnancy in multiple sclerosis. The protocol was immunoSEQ multiplex PCR, while the TCRdb copy is restricted to in-frame clones and leaves out a portion. The table has some 74,000 clones, 85% to 95% seen once. The sample in question was peripheral blood, obtained before pregnancy. The source of these receptors is a female donor with multiple sclerosis, enrolled in a pregnancy study.

The rearrangement uses TRBV4-1 and TRBJ2-7; a possible D gene is TRBD2 (5 bases). Trimming pared 1 base from V and 4 bases from J, leaving 14 bases between. Germline values: CDR1 MGHRA, CDR2 YSYEKL. This CDR3 region has 15 residues. The CDR3 region is CASSQVETPGYEQYF. The CDR3 nucleotides are TGCGCCAGCAGCCAAGTCGAGACCCCGGGGTACGAGCAGTACTTC.

The chain is built from TRBV5-1 and TRBJ2-1; TRBD2 might be the D (7 bases). This CDR3 contains 16 residues. Germline CDR1 reads SGHRS; CDR2 reads YFSETQ. V lost 4 bases and J 8 bases, leaving 22 bases between the germline ends. The CDR3 DNA is TGCGCCAGCAGCGCCCTAGGGGGGGGAGTGGGAGATGAGCAGTTCTTC. Protein sequence: CASSALGGGVGDEQFF.

This clone has only a few counts. This rearrangement joins TRBV30 to TRBJ2-7; a possible D gene is TRBD1 (5 bases). The CDR3 consists of 16 residues. The germline CDR1 and CDR2 sequences are GTSNPN and SVGIG (reference sequence). Trimming removed 5 bases at V and 2 bases at J, with 22 bases between. CDR3 in DNA: TGTGCCTGGGACAATTCGGACACCAGCTCAACCTACGAGCAGTACTTC. Its translation is CAWDNSDTSSTYEQYF.

This clone is a singleton in its sample. This rearrangement joins TRBV10-3 to TRBJ2-5, with 8 bases aligning to TRBD1. After removal of 11 bases from V and 1 base from J, the junction contained 9 bases not matched to a gene. CDR1 and CDR2 from the germline V gene are ENHRY and SYGVKD. This CDR3 comprises 14 residues. The CDR3 DNA reads TGTGCCGCGCAGGGGGCCGGGAGCCAAGAGACCCAGTACTTC. Residues: CAAQGAGSQETQYF.

This chain links TRBV18 with TRBJ2-3; TRBD2 agrees at 11 bases. Germline loops: CDR1 KGHSH, CDR2 LQKENI. V lost 1 base and J lost 1; bases outside the gene matches: 4. The length of the CDR3 is 17 residues. The CDR3 coding sequence is TGTGCCAGCTCACCACTCCTAGCGGGAGGCGGCACAGATACGCAGTATTTT. This translates into CASSPLLAGGGTDTQYF.